This T cell receptor (beta chain) was profiled in a study of CD8 T cells in ankylosing spondylitis. A single record per CDR3 protein comes from TCRdb applying MiXCR to the 5' RACE reads. The sample records some 130,000 distinct CDR3 sequences, approximately 7.4% being singletons. The V gene lost 2 bases and the J gene lost 2 bases, with 14 bases spanning the gap. The CDR3 extends over 15 amino acids. In germline, CDR1 is SGHRS, CDR2 YFSETQ. The chain has TRBV5-1 and TRBJ2-7, with TRBD1 as a possible D gene (5 bases). The source material was blood, either unsorted or a sorted T cell fraction (not recorded which). This TCR came from a female donor with ankylosing spondylitis or in good health (not recorded which). The CDR3 coding sequence is TGCGCCAGCAGCTTAGGTGGGGCACGGACCTACGAGCAGTACTTC. Residues: CASSLGGARTYEQYF.